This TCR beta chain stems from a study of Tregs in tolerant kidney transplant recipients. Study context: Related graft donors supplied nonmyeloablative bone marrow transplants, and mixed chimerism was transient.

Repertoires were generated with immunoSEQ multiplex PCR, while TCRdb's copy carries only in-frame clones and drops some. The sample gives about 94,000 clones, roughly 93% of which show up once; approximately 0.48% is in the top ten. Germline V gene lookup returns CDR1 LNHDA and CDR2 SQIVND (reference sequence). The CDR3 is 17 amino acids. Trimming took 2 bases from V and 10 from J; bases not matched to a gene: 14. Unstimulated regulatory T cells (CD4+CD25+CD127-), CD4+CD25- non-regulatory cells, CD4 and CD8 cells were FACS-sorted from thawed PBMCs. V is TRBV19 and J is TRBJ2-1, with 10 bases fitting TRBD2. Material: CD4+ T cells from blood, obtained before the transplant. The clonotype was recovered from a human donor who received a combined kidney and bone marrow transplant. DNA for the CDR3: TGTGCCAGTAGTATATCGGCTAGCGGGGGAAGAGCCCCCGAGCAGTTCTTC. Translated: CASSISASGGRAPEQFF.